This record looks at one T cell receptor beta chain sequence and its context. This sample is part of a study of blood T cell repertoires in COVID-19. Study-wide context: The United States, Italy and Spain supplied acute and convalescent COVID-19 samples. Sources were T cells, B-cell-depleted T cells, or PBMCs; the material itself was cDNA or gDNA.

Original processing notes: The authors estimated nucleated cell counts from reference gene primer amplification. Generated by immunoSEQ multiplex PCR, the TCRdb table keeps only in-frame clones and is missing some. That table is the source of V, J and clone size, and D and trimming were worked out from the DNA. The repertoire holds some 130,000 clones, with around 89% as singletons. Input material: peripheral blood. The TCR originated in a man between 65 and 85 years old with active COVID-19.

CDR3 bases: TGTGCCAGCAGTGGGGGGCTTCAAGCGGACAAGACCCAGTACTTC. It yields the protein CASSGGLQADKTQYF. V gene TRBV25-1 combines with J gene TRBJ2-5, with D possibly matching TRBD1 (6 bases). V was trimmed by 4 bases and J by 6 bases, leaving 18 bases between them. Looked up from germline, CDR1 is MGHDK and CDR2 is SYGVNS. The CDR3 length is 15 residues.